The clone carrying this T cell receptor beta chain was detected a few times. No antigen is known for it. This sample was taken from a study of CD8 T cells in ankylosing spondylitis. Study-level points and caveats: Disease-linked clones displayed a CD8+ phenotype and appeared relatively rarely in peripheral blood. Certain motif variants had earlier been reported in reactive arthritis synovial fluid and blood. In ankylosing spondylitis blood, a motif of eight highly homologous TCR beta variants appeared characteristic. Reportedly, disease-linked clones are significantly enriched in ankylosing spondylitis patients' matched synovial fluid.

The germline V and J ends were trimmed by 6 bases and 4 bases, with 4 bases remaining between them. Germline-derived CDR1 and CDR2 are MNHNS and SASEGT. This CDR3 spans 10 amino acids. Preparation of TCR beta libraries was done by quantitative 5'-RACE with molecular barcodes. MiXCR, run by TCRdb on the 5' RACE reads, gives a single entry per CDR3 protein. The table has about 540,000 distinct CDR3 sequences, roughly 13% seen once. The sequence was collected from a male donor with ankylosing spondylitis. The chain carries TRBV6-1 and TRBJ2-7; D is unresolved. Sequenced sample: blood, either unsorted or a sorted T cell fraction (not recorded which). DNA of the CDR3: TGTGCCAGCAGCACATACGAGCAGTACTTC. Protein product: CASSTYEQYF.